This T cell receptor beta chain was obtained from a study of shared clonotypes between healthy human individuals. Study in general: A donor's plate count was three for CD4 naive and three for CD4 memory; CD8 naive had two and CD8 memory one. Whole-study results and caveats: The authors expected sequencing depth to affect clonotype sharing among donors.

V lost 8 bases, J lost 0 bases, and 17 bases lay in between. The CDR3 has 15 amino acids. Per germline, CDR1 MNHEY and CDR2 SMNVEV (reference sequence). Both subsets, CD45RA+ naive and CD45RA-negative memory, were split from the CD4+ cells. Here immunoSEQ multiplex PCR was the method, and the copy in TCRdb shows in-frame clones only, minus some. The sample consists of more than 2,000,000 clones, approximately 92% of them appearing once. About this clone itself: As yet, its antigen is unknown.

Sequenced material: naive CD4+ T cells sorted from blood. Subset reported: CD45RA+ positively selected. This TCR derives from a man aged 18-30 years in good health. The chain has TRBV27 and TRBJ2-7; D perhaps matches TRBD2 (5 bases). Written as DNA, the CDR3 is TGTGCCAGCGCAGCGGATAGACTTAGCTCCTACGAGCAGTACTTC. Its protein product is CASAADRLSSYEQYF.